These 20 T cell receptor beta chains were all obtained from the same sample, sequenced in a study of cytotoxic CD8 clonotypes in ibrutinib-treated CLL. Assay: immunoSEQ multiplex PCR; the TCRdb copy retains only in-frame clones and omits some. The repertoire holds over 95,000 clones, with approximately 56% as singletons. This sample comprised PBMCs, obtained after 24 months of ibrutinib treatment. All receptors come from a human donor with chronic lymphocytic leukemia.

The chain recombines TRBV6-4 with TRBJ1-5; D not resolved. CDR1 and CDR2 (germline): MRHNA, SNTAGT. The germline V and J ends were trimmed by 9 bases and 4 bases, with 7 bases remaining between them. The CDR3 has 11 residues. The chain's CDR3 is CASGKNQPQHF. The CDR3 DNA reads TGTGCCAGTGGAAAGAATCAGCCCCAGCATTTT.

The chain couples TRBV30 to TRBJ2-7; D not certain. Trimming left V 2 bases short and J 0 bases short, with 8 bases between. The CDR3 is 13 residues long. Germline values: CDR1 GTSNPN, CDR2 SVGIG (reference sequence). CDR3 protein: CAWSLTSSYEQYF. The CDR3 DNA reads TGTGCCTGGAGTTTAACGAGCTCCTACGAGCAGTACTTC. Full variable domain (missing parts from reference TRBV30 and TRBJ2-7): SQTIHQWPATLVQPVGSPLSLECTVEGTSNPNLYWYRQAAGRGLQLLFYSVGIGQISSEVPQNLSASRPQDRQFILSSKKLLLSDSGFYLCAWSLTSSYEQYFGPGTRLTVT.

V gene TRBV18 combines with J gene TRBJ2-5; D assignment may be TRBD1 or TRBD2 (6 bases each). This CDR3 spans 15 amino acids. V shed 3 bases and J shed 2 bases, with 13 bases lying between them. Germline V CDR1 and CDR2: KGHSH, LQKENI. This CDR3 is CASSPAGGRQETQYF. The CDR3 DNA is TGTGCCAGCTCACCGGCTGGGGGGCGACAAGAGACCCAGTACTTC.

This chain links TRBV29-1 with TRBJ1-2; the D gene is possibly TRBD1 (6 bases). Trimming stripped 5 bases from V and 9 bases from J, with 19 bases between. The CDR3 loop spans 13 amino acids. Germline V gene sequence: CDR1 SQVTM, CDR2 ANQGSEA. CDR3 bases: TGCAGCGTTCAAAAATCCGGGACAAGTAGCTACACCTTC. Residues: CSVQKSGTSSYTF.

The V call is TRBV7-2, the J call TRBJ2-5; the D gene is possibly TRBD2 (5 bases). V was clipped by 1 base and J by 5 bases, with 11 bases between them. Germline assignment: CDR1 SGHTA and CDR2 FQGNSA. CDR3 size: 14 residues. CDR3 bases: TGTGCCAGCAGCTTAGGTACTAGATTTGAGACCCAGTACTTC. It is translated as CASSLGTRFETQYF. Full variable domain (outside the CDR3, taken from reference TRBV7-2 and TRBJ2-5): GAGVSQSPSNKVTEKGKDVELRCDPISGHTALYWYRQSLGQGLEFLIYFQGNSAPDKSGLPSDRFSAERTGGSVSTLTIQRTQQEDSAVYLCASSLGTRFETQYFGPGTRLLVL.

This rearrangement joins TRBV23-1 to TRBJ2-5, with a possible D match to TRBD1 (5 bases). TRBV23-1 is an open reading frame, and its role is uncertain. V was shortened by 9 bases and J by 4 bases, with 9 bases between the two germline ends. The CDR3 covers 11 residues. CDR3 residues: CARGPRETQYF. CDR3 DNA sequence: TGCGCCAGGGGGCCGCGAGAGACCCAGTACTTC.

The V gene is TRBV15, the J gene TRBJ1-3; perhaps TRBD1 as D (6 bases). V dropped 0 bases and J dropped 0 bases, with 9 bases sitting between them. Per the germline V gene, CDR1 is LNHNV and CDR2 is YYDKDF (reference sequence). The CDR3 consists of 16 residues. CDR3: CATSREQGTSGNTIYF. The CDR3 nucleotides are TGTGCCACCAGCAGAGAACAGGGCACCTCTGGAAACACCATATATTTT.

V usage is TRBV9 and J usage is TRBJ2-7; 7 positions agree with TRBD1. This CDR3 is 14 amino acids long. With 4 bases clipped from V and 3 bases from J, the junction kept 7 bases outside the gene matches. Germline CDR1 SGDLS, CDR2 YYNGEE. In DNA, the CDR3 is TGTGCCAGCAGCCCCTTGACAGGGAACTACGAGCAGTACTTC. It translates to CASSPLTGNYEQYF.

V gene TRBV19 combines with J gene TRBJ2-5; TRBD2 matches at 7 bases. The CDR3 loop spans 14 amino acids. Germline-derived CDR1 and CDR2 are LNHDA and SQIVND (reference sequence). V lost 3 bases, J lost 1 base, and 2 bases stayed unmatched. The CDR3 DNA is TGTGCCAGTAGTATCTCGGGGGGCCAAGAGACCCAGTACTTC. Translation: CASSISGGQETQYF. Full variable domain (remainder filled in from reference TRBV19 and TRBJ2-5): DGGITQSPKYLFRKEGQNVTLSCEQNLNHDAMYWYRQDPGQGLRLIYYSQIVNDFQKGDIAEGYSVSREKKESFPLTVTSAQKNPTAFYLCASSISGGQETQYFGPGTRLLVL.

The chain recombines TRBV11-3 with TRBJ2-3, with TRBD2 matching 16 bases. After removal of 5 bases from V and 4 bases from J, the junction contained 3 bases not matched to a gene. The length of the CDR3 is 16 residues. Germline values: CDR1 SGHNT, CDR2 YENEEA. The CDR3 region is CASSPGLAGGPDTQYF. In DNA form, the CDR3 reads TGTGCCAGCAGCCCGGGACTAGCGGGGGGGCCAGATACGCAGTATTTT. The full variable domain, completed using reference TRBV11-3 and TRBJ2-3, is EAGVVQSPRYKIIEKKQPVAFWCNPISGHNTLYWYLQNLGQGPELLIRYENEEAVDDSQLPKDRFSAERLKGVDSTLKIQPAELGDSAVYLCASSPGLAGGPDTQYFGPGTRLTVL.

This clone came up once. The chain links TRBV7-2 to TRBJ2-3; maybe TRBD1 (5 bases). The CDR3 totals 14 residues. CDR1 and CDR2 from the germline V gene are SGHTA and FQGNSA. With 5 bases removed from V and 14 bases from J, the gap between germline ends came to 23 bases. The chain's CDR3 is CASSAVTDTIRPYF. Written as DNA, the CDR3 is TGTGCCAGCAGCGCCGTGACGGACACCATTCGCCCGTATTTT.

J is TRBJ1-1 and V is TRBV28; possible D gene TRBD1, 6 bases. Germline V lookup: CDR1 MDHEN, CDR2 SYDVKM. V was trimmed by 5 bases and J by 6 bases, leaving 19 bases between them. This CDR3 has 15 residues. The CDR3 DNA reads TGTGCCAGCAGTCTTAATGACAGGAGCGAATCTGAAGCTTTCTTT. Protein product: CASSLNDRSESEAFF.

CDR3 sequence: CASSLVAGRGNEQFF. The CDR3 region has the DNA TGCGCCAGCAGCTTGGTAGCAGGGAGAGGGAATGAGCAGTTCTTC. V and J are TRBV5-1 and TRBJ2-1; D may correspond to TRBD1 or TRBD2 (5 bases each). V was pared by 0 bases and J by 7 bases, with 14 bases between. The CDR3 has 15 residues. CDR1 and CDR2 from the germline V gene are SGHRS and YFSETQ.

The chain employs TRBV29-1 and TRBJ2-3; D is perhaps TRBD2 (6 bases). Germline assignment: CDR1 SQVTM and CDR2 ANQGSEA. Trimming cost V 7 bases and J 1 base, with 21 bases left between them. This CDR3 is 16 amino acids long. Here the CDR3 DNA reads TGCAGCGGTGGGACTGAGGAGATAAGAGGCACAGATACGCAGTATTTT. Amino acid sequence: CSGGTEEIRGTDTQYF.

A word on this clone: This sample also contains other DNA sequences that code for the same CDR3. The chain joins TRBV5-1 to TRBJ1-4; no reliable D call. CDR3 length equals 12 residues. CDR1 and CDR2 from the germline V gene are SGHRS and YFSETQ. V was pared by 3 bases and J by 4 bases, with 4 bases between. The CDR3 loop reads CASSSGNEKLFF. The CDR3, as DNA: TGCGCCAGCAGCTCGGGTAATGAAAAACTGTTTTTT.

The CDR3 spells CASSVTRVSSGNTIYF. CDR3 bases: TGTGCCAGCAGCGTTACCAGGGTTAGCTCTGGAAACACCATATATTTT. The J gene is TRBJ1-3, the V gene TRBV9; D perhaps matches TRBD1 (5 bases). Germline loops: CDR1 SGDLS, CDR2 YYNGEE. The CDR3 has 16 residues. V lost 2 bases and J 0 bases, leaving 12 bases between the germline ends. The entire variable domain, with the rest obtained from reference TRBV9 and TRBJ1-3, is as follows: DSGVTQTPKHLITATGQRVTLRCSPRSGDLSVYWYQQSLDQGLQFLIQYYNGEERAKGNILERFSAQQFPDLHSELNLSSLELGDSALYFCASSVTRVSSGNTIYFGEGSWLTVV.

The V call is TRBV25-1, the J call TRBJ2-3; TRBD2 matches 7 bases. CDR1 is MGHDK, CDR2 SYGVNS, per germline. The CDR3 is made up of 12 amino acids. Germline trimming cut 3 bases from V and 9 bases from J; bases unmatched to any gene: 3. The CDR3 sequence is CASSDSAGTQYF. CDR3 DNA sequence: TGTGCCAGCAGTGACTCAGCGGGAACGCAGTATTTT. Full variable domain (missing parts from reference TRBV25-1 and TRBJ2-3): EADIYQTPRYLVIGTGKKITLECSQTMGHDKMYWYQQDPGMELHLIHYSYGVNSTEKGDLSSESTVSRIRTEHFPLTLESARPSHTSQYLCASSDSAGTQYFGPGTRLTVL.

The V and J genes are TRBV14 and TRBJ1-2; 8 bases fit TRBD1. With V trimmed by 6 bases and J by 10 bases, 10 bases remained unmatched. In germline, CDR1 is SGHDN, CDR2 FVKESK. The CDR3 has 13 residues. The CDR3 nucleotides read TGTGCCAGCAGACCCGGGACAGGCTCGGTCTACACCTTC. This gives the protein CASRPGTGSVYTF.

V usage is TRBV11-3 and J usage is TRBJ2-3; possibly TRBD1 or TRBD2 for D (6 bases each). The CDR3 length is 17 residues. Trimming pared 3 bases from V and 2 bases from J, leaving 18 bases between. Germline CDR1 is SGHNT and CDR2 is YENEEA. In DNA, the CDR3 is TGTGCCAGCAGCTTTTATGAGGGGGGCCGAGTCACAGATACGCAGTATTTT. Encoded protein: CASSFYEGGRVTDTQYF.

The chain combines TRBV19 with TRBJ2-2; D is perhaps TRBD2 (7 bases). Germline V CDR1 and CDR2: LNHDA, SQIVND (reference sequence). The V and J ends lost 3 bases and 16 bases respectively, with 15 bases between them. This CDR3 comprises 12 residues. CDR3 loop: CASSIGGGRQFF. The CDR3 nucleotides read TGTGCCAGTAGTATTGGGGGGGGCAGACAGTTTTTT.